The entry below describes one TCR beta chain. The record originates from a study of blood T cell repertoires in COVID-19. Libraries were prepared by immunoSEQ multiplex PCR; TCRdb keeps only in-frame clonotypes and omits some of them. The sample carries under 350,000 clones, around 84% recorded once. From germline, CDR1 is MNHEY and CDR2 SMNVEV (reference sequence). With V trimmed by 5 bases and J by 5 bases, 14 bases remained unmatched. The CDR3 extends over 16 amino acids. In assigning cohorts, the study relied on participant-reported clinical history. The sequence was collected from a man younger than 40 who had recovered from COVID-19. The V gene is TRBV27, the J gene TRBJ1-2; 7 nucleotides match TRBD1. The specimen sequenced was PBMCs or T cells enriched from blood (not recorded which). The CDR3 bases are TGTGCCAGCAGTCCCGTGGGACAGCTACTAGCTTATGGCTACACCTTC. Its protein product is CASSPVGQLLAYGYTF.